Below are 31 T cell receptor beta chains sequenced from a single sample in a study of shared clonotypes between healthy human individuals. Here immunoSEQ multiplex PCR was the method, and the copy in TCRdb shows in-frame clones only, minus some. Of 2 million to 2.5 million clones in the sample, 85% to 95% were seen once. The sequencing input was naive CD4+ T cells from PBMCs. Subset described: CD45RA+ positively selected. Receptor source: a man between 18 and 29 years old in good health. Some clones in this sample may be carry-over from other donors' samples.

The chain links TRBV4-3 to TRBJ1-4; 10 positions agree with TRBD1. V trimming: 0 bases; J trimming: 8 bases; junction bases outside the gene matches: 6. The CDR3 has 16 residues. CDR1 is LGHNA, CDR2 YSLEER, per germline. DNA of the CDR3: TGCGCCAGCAGCCAAGACCACGGGACAGGGGAAGAAAAACTGTTTTTT. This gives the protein CASSQDHGTGEEKLFF.

The CDR3 sequence is CASSLVGTGAGKQFF. CDR3 DNA sequence: TGTGCCAGCAGCTTGGTCGGGACAGGGGCTGGGAAGCAGTTCTTC. The chain links TRBV5-6 to TRBJ2-1; 10 nucleotides match TRBD1. With V trimmed by 0 bases and J by 11 bases, 8 bases remained unmatched. Germline assignment: CDR1 SGHDT and CDR2 YYEEEE. The CDR3 is made up of 15 amino acids.

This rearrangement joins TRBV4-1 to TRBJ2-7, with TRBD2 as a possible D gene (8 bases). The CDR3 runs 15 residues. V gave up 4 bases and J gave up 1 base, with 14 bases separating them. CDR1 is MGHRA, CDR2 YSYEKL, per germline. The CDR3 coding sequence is TGCGCCAGCAGCCCCGGGAGGGGGCAATCCTACGAGCAGTACTTC. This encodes CASSPGRGQSYEQYF.

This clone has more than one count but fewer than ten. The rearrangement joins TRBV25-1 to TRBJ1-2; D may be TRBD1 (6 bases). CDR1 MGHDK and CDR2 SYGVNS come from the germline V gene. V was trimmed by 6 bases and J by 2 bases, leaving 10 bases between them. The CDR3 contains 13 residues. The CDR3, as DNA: TGTGCCAGCAGCAGGGGCAACAACTATGGCTACACCTTC. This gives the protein CASSRGNNYGYTF.

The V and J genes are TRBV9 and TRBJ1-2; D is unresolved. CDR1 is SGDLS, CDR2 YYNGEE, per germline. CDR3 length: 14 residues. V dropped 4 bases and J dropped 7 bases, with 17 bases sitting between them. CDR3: CASSPRPGIVGYTF. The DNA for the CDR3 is TGTGCCAGCAGCCCCCGCCCGGGTATTGTTGGCTACACCTTC.

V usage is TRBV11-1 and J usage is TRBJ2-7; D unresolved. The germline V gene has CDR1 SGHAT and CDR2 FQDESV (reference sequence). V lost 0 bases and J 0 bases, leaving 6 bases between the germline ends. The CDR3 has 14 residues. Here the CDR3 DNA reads TGTGCCAGCAGCTTAGCCTGGAGCTCCTACGAGCAGTACTTC. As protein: CASSLAWSSYEQYF.

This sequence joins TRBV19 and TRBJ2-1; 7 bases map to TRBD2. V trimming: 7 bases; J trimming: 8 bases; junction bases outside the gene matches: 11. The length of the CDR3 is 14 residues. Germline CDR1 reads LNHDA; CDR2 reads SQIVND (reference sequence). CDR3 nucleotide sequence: TGTGCCAGTACAACGGGAGGTGGGGTGGATGAGCAGTTCTTC. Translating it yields CASTTGGGVDEQFF.

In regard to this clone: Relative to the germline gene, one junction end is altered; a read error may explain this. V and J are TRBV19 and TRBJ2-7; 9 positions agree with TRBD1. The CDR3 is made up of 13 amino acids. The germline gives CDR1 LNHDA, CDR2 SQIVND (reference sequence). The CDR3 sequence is CASTPSGQGLLHF. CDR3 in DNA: TGTGCCAGTACCCCTTCGGGACAGGGTCTGCTCCACTTC.

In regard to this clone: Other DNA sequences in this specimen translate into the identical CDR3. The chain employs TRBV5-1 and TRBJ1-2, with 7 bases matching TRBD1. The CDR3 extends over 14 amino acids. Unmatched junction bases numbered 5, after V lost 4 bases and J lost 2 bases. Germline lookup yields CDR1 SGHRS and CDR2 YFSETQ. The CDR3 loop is CASSLGTANYGYTF. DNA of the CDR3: TGCGCCAGCAGCCTCGGGACAGCAAACTATGGCTACACCTTC.

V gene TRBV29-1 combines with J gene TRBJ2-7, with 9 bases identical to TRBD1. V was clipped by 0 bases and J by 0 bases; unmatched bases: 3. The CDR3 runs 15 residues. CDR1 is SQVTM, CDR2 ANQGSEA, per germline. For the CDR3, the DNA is TGCAGCGTTGAAGAAGGACAGGGGTACTCCTACGAGCAGTACTTC. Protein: CSVEEGQGYSYEQYF.

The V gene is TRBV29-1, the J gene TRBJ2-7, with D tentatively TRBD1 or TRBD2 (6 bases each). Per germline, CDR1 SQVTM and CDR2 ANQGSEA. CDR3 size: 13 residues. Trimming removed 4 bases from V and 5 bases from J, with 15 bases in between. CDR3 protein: CSVGGAVLHEQYF. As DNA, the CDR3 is TGCAGCGTTGGGGGGGCCGTTCTGCACGAGCAGTACTTC.

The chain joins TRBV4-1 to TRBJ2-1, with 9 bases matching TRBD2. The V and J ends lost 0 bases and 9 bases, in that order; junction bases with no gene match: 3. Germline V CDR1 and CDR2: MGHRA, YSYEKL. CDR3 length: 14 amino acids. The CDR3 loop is CASSQDIAGVEQFF. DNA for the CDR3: TGCGCCAGCAGCCAAGACATAGCGGGAGTTGAGCAGTTCTTC.

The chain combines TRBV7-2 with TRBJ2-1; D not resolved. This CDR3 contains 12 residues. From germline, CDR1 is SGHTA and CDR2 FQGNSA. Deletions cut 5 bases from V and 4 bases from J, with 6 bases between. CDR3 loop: CASSPKYNEQFF. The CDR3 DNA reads TGTGCCAGCAGCCCCAAATACAATGAGCAGTTCTTC.

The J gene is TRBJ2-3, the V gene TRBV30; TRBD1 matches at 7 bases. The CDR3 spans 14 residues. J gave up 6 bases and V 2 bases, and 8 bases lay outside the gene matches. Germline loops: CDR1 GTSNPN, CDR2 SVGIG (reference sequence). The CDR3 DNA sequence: TGTGCCTGGAGTAGCAGGGGGACCCCGGATACGCAGTATTTT. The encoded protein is CAWSSRGTPDTQYF.

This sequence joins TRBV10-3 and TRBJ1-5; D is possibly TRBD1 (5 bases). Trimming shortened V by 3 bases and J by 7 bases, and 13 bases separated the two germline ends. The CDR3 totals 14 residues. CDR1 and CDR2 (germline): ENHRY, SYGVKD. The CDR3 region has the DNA TGTGCCATCAGTGATTTCAGGGTTGTCCAGCCCCAGCATTTT. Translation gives CAISDFRVVQPQHF.

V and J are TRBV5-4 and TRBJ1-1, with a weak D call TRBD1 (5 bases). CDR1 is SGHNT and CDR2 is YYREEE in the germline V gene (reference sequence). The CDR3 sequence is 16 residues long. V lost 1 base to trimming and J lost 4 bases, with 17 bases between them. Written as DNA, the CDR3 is TGTGCCAGCAGCTTGCCGGGGGGTGGTAGGTTCACTGAAGCTTTCTTT. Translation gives CASSLPGGGRFTEAFF.

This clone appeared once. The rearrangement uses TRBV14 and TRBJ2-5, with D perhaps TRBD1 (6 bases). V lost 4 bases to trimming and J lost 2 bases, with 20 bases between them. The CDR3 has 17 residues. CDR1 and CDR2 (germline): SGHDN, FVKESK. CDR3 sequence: CASSRTSGTLIQETQYF. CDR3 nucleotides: TGTGCCAGCAGCCGGACTTCCGGGACACTAATTCAAGAGACCCAGTACTTC.

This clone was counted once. The CDR3 bases are TGTGCCAGCAGCTTATGGGGTCCCCGGGAAGTGACCGGAAACACCATATATTTT. It codes for CASSLWGPREVTGNTIYF. The chain has TRBV7-6 and TRBJ1-3, with no clear D. Trimming shortened V by 2 bases and J by 4 bases, and 21 bases separated the two germline ends. The CDR3 is 18 amino acids. From germline, CDR1 is SGHVS and CDR2 FNYEAQ.

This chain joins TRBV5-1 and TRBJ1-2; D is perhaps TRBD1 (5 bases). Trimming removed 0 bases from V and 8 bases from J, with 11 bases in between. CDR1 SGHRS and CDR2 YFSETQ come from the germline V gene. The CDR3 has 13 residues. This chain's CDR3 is CASSLGGNEGYTF. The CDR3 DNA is TGCGCCAGCAGCTTGGGGGGGAACGAAGGCTACACCTTC.

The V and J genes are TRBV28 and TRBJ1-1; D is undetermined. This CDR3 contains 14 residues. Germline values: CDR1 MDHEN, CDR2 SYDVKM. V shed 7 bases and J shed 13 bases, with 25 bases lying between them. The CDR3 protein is CASTSPVGGDYVFF. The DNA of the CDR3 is TGTGCCAGCACCTCCCCCGTTGGAGGCGACTACGTTTTCTTT.

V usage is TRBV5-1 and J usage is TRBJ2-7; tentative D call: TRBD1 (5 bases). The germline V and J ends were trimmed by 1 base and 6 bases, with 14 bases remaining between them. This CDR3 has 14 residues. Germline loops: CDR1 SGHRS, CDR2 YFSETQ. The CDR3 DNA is TGCGCCAGCAGCTTGAGTGGGGCGGTGGGCGAGCAGTACTTC. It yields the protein CASSLSGAVGEQYF.

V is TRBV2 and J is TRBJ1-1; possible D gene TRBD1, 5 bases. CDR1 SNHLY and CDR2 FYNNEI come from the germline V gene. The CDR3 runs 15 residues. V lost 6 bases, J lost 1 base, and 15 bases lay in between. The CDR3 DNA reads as TGTGCCAGCAGGATAACGGGACTCCCGAACACTGAAGCTTTCTTT. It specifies CASRITGLPNTEAFF.

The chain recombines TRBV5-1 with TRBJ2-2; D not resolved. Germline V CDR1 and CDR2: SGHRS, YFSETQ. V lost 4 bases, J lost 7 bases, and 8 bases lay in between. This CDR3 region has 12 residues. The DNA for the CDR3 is TGCGCCAGCAGCCCCCCGGTCGGGGAGCTGTTTTTT. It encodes CASSPPVGELFF.

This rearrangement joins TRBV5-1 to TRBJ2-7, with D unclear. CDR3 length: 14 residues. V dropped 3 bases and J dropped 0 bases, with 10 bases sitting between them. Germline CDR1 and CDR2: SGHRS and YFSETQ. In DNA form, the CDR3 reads TGCGCCAGCAGCTCTAATGCTGGCTCCTACGAGCAGTACTTC. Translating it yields CASSSNAGSYEQYF.

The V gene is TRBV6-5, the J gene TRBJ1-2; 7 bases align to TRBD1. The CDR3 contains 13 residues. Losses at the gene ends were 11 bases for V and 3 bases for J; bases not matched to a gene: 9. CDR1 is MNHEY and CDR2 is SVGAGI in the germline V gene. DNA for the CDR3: TGTGCCTCCAGGACAGGTTACGACTATGGCTACACCTTC. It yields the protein CASRTGYDYGYTF.

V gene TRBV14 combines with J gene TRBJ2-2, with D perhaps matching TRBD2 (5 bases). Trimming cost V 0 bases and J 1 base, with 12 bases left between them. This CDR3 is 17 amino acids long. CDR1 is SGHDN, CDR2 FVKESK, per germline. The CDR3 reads CASSQDFPSLNTGELFF. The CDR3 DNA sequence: TGTGCCAGCAGCCAAGATTTCCCTAGCTTGAACACCGGGGAGCTGTTTTTT. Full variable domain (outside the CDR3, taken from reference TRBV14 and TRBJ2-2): EAGVTQFPSHSVIEKGQTVTLRCDPISGHDNLYWYRRVMGKEIKFLLHFVKESKQDESGMPNNRFLAERTGGTYSTLKVQPAELEDSGVYFCASSQDFPSLNTGELFFGEGSRLTVL.

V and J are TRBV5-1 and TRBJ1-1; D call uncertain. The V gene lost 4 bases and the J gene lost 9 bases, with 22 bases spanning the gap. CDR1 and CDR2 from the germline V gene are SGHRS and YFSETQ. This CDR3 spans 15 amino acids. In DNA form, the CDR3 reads TGCGCCAGCAGCCCGAATATAGGCATTGAAGGACAAGCTTTCTTT. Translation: CASSPNIGIEGQAFF.

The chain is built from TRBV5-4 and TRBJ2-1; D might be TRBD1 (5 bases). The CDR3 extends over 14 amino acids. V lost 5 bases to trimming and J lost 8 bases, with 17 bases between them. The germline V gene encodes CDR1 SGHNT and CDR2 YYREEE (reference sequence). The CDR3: CASRIKGRRYEQFF. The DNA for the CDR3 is TGTGCCAGCAGGATCAAGGGGCGCAGGTATGAGCAGTTCTTC.

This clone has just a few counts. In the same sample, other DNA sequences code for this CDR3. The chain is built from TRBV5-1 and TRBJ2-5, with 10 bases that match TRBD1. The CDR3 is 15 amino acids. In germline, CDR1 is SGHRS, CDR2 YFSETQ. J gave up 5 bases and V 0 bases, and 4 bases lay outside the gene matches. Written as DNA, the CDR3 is TGCGCCAGCAGCTTGGCCGGGACAGGGGAGGAGACCCAGTACTTC. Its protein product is CASSLAGTGEETQYF.

The CDR3 loop reads CASSIGGLREETQYF. The CDR3 DNA is TGTGCCAGTAGTATAGGTGGACTTCGGGAGGAGACCCAGTACTTC. V is TRBV19 and J is TRBJ2-5; TRBD2 might be the D (6 bases). V was shortened by 1 base and J by 5 bases, with 14 bases between the two germline ends. This CDR3 is built from 15 residues. Germline V lookup: CDR1 LNHDA, CDR2 SQIVND (reference sequence).

In nucleotides, the CDR3 is TGTGCCTGGAAGGGCCTGCCGCGCGGCTACACCTTC. Translated: CAWKGLPRGYTF. The V and J genes are TRBV30 and TRBJ1-2; D is uncertain. CDR1 and CDR2 from the germline V gene are GTSNPN and SVGIG (reference sequence). The CDR3 has 12 residues. V was trimmed by 4 bases and J by 8 bases, leaving 14 bases between them.